These T cell receptor beta chains were read from a single sample in a study of PD-1 blockade in classical Hodgkin lymphoma. Measured with immunoSEQ multiplex PCR; TCRdb has only the in-frame clones, and not every one. The profile covers tens of thousands of clones, with about 70% appearing a single time and 15% to 20% taken by the ten largest. The specimen comprised peripheral blood mononuclear cells (PBMCs), sampled before the fourth cycle of nivolumab. The receptors derive from a human donor with classical Hodgkin lymphoma. Both conserved end residues are part of each CDR3. The D gene is left open where the match is weak. Clone size is shown for a subset of rows, as once, few, many or a class of expanded clone.

V gene	D gene	J gene	clone size	CDR3 protein	CDR3 DNA
TRBV18	TRBD1	TRBJ1-1	NA	CASSPHPGQGPEAFF	TGTGCCAGCTCACCCCACCCTGGACAGGGACCTGAAGCTTTCTTT
TRBV27	TRBD1	TRBJ2-7	once	CASSAQGPFSYEQYF	TGTGCCAGCAGTGCACAGGGGCCTTTCTCCTACGAGCAGTACTTC
TRBV10-3	NA	TRBJ1-4	NA	CAISPAATNEKLFF	TGTGCCATCAGCCCGGCAGCAACTAATGAAAAACTGTTTTTT
TRBV9	NA	TRBJ1-2	NA	CASSGGGAGYGYTF	TGTGCCAGCAGCGGAGGGGGGGCTGGCTATGGCTACACCTTC
TRBV5-4	NA	TRBJ2-1	NA	CASSREVEQFF	TGTGCCAGCAGTAGAGAAGTTGAGCAGTTCTTC
TRBV5-8	NA	TRBJ2-1	few	CASSFLATYNEQFF	TGTGCCAGCAGCTTTTTAGCGACCTACAATGAGCAGTTCTTC
TRBV2	NA	TRBJ1-6	once	CASRGEVGSPLHF	TGTGCCAGCAGGGGCGAGGTGGGTTCACCCCTCCACTTT
TRBV29-1	NA	TRBJ1-2	once	CSVRSGEGFSVYGYTF	TGCAGCGTCCGATCAGGGGAGGGATTTTCGGTCTATGGCTACACCTTC
TRBV5-6	TRBD2	TRBJ2-3	NA	CASSLLAGGTTDTQYF	TGTGCCAGCAGCTTACTAGCGGGGGGCACGACAGATACGCAGTATTTT
TRBV7-2	TRBD1	TRBJ2-1	NA	CASSLAGTGSYNEQFF	TGTGCCAGCAGCTTAGCTGGGACAGGGTCTTACAATGAGCAGTTCTTC